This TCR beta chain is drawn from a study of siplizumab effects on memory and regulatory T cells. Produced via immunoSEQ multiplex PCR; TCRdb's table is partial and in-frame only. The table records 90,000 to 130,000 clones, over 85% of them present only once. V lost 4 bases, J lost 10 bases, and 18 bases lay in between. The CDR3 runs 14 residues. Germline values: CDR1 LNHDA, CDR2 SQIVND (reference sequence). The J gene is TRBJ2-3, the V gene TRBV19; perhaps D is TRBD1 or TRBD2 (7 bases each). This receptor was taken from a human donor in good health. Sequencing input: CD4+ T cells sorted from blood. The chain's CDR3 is CASSREGASSSQYF. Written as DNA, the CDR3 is TGTGCCAGTAGTAGGGAGGGGGCTTCCAGTTCGCAGTATTTT.